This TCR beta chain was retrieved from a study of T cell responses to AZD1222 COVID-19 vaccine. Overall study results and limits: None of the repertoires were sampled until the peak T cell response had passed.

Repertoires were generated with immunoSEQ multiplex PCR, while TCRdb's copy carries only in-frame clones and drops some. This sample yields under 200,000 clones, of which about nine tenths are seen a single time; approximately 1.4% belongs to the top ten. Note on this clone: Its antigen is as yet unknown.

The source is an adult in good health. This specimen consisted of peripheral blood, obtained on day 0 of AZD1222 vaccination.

The CDR3 region has the DNA TGTGCCAGCAGTTTTAACAGGGGCAAGGCTGAAGCTTTCTTT. It codes for CASSFNRGKAEAFF. This chain connects TRBV6-5 to TRBJ1-1; TRBD1 aligns across 7 bases. Germline V gene data show CDR1 as MNHEY and CDR2 as SVGAGI. Germline trimming cut 4 bases from V and 6 bases from J; bases unmatched to any gene: 8. The CDR3 has 14 amino acids.